Listed here is a single T cell receptor (beta chain). Its antigen is currently unknown. Use of 60 Vbeta and 13 Jbeta primers characterized the PCR. Libraries were prepared by immunoSEQ multiplex PCR; TCRdb keeps only in-frame clonotypes and omits some of them. The data show some 170,000 clones, roughly 79% seen once. V lost 1 base to trimming and J lost 4 bases; unmatched junction nucleotides: 5. The germline CDR1 and CDR2 sequences are MDHEN and SYDVKM. This CDR3 spans 16 amino acids. The source of the sample is a study of cytomegalovirus exposure and HLA in healthy donors. Study-level results: By a later analysis, the bulk of CMV-associated TCR beta chains appeared HLA-restricted. An ancestry cluster, one associated with Asian ancestry, reportedly showed fewer N-insertions than the 666-donor mean in a later analysis. Clonal expansion, a later analysis showed, was greater in HLA-associated TCR beta chains than in equally common others.

The receptor was derived from a woman aged 50 to 65 in good health and CMV-seronegative. The sequenced sample consisted of PBMCs. V gene TRBV28 combines with J gene TRBJ2-2; 8 bases line up with TRBD2. The CDR3 protein is CASSLFPGGGTGELFF. DNA for the CDR3: TGTGCCAGCAGTTTATTTCCCGGGGGGGGCACCGGGGAGCTGTTTTTT.